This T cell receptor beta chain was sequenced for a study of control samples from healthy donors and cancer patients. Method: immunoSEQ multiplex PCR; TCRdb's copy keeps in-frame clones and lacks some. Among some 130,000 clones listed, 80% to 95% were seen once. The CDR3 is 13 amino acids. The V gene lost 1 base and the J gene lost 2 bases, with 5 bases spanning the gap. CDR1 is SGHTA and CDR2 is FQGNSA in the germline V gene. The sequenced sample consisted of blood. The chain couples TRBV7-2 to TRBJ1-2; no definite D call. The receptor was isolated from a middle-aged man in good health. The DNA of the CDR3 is TGTGCCAGCAGCTTAGGGCGCAACTATGGCTACACCTTC. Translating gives CASSLGRNYGYTF. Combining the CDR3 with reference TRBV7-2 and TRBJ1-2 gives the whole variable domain GAGVSQSPSNKVTEKGKDVELRCDPISGHTALYWYRQSLGQGLEFLIYFQGNSAPDKSGLPSDRFSAERTGGSVSTLTIQRTQQEDSAVYLCASSLGRNYGYTFGSGTRLTVV.